Each of the 21 T cell receptor beta chains below was sequenced from the same sample in a study of cytomegalovirus exposure and HLA in healthy donors. PCR primers comprised 60 Vbeta and 13 Jbeta primers. Repertoires were generated with immunoSEQ multiplex PCR, while TCRdb's copy carries only in-frame clones and drops some. This repertoire includes approximately 140,000 clones. Material: PBMCs. The source is a woman in her thirties or forties in good health and CMV-seronegative.

The chain has TRBV6-4 and TRBJ1-6; D possibly corresponds to TRBD1 (5 bases). Germline V gene sequence: CDR1 MRHNA, CDR2 SNTAGT. The CDR3 runs to 15 residues. V was clipped by 4 bases and J by 0 bases, with 7 bases between them. DNA for the CDR3: TGTGCCAGCAGTGCCCAGGGCTCCTATAATTCACCCCTCCACTTT. Its protein is CASSAQGSYNSPLHF.

V is TRBV5-1 and J is TRBJ2-7; 11 bases agree with TRBD2. The CDR3 spans 14 residues. V gave up 6 bases and J gave up 4 bases; unmatched junction bases: 6. CDR1 is SGHRS and CDR2 is YFSETQ in the germline V gene. This CDR3 reads CASTTSGGSYEQYF. The CDR3 DNA sequence: TGCGCCAGCACTACTAGCGGGGGCTCTTACGAGCAGTACTTC.

Comments on this clone: Other nucleotide sequences from this sample produce the same CDR3. The genes are TRBV27 and TRBJ1-1; TRBD1 matches at 9 bases. The CDR3 is 15 residues long. Germline V gene sequence: CDR1 MNHEY, CDR2 SMNVEV (reference sequence). Trimming at V came to 1 base and at J to 5 bases, leaving 5 bases not matched to a gene. In nucleotides, the CDR3 is TGTGCCAGCAGTTTATTACAGGGGGCCGGGACTGAAGCTTTCTTT. Amino acid sequence: CASSLLQGAGTEAFF.

This CDR3 reads CATTDRNYGYTF. CDR3 in DNA: TGTGCCACCACGGACAGGAACTATGGCTACACCTTC. This sequence joins TRBV6-6 and TRBJ1-2; the match to TRBD1 covers 7 bases. The CDR3 runs 12 residues. Germline V CDR1 and CDR2: MNHNY, SVGAGI (reference sequence). The trim removed 10 bases at V and 2 bases at J, leaving 4 bases unmatched.

The V gene is TRBV11-2, the J gene TRBJ1-2; maybe TRBD1 (6 bases). The germline V and J ends were trimmed by 5 bases and 8 bases, with 12 bases remaining between them. CDR3 size: 12 residues. The germline V gene has CDR1 SGHAT and CDR2 FQNNGV. The CDR3 here is CASSPRDKGYTF. CDR3 DNA: TGTGCCAGCAGCCCGAGGGACAAGGGCTACACCTTC.

The rearrangement uses TRBV18 and TRBJ1-2; D remains unclear. The CDR3 length is 12 residues. V lost 6 bases to trimming and J lost 1 base, with 6 bases between them. Germline CDR1 reads KGHSH; CDR2 reads LQKENI. CDR3 coding DNA: TGTGCCAGCTCTTTCAGTAACTATGGCTACACCTTC. Protein sequence: CASSFSNYGYTF.

The chain joins TRBV27 to TRBJ1-1; 7 nucleotides agree with TRBD1. The CDR3 runs 15 residues. Per the germline V gene, CDR1 is MNHEY and CDR2 is SMNVEV (reference sequence). With 3 bases clipped from V and 0 bases from J, the junction kept 4 bases outside the gene matches. The CDR3 bases are TGTGCCAGCAGTTTCCAGACAGGGATGAACACTGAAGCTTTCTTT. It translates to CASSFQTGMNTEAFF.

V is TRBV20-1 and J is TRBJ1-1; weak D call: TRBD1 (6 bases). CDR1 and CDR2 from the germline V gene are DFQATT and SNEGSKA (reference sequence). The germline V and J ends were trimmed by 0 bases and 10 bases, with 9 bases remaining between them. The length of the CDR3 is 11 residues. CDR3 protein: CSARDRGGAFF. CDR3 DNA sequence: TGCAGTGCTAGAGATCGAGGGGGAGCTTTCTTT.

The chain employs TRBV6-1 and TRBJ1-2; TRBD1 agrees at 9 bases. V shed 4 bases, J shed 6 bases, and the junction held 6 bases outside the gene matches. CDR1 is MNHNS and CDR2 is SASEGT in the germline V gene. The CDR3 runs 14 residues. The CDR3 spells CASSVDRGMNGYTF. The DNA of the CDR3 is TGTGCCAGCAGTGTGGACAGGGGTATGAATGGCTACACCTTC.

V and J are TRBV9 and TRBJ1-6; D is possibly TRBD1 (5 bases). Germline CDR1 is SGDLS and CDR2 is YYNGEE. The CDR3 covers 15 residues. The germline V and J ends were trimmed by 4 bases and 8 bases, with 16 bases remaining between them. The CDR3 DNA is TGTGCCAGCAGCTCCCGGGCCTCGGGGGATTCACCCCTCCACTTT. Translating it yields CASSSRASGDSPLHF.

This chain links TRBV10-2 with TRBJ2-3, with D possibly being TRBD1 (6 bases). CDR1 and CDR2 (germline): WSHSY, SAAADI. This CDR3 region has 12 residues. V lost 3 bases and J 6 bases, leaving 7 bases between the germline ends. The CDR3 DNA reads as TGCGCCAGCAGTGACAGGGGCGATACGCAGTATTTT. Amino acid sequence: CASSDRGDTQYF.

The chain joins TRBV5-8 to TRBJ2-7; possible D gene TRBD1, 5 bases. V was trimmed by 4 bases and J by 2 bases, leaving 13 bases between them. The CDR3 runs 14 residues. CDR1 and CDR2 (germline): SGHTS, YDEGEE. CDR3 DNA sequence: TGTGCCAGCAGCCCAGGGCTTCAGGCCTACGAGCAGTACTTC. It yields the protein CASSPGLQAYEQYF.

The V and J genes are TRBV5-1 and TRBJ1-1; 8 bases map to TRBD1. The germline V gene has CDR1 SGHRS and CDR2 YFSETQ. V was clipped by 1 base and J by 5 bases; unmatched bases: 7. The CDR3 is 15 residues long. The CDR3 region has the DNA TGCGCCAGCAGCTTGCTTGCACAGGGGGGGACTGAAGCTTTCTTT. Residues: CASSLLAQGGTEAFF.

V usage is TRBV5-4 and J usage is TRBJ2-5; 7 nucleotides match TRBD2. Germline V gene sequence: CDR1 SGHNT, CDR2 YYREEE (reference sequence). The CDR3 loop spans 13 amino acids. V shed 1 base and J 5 bases; nucleotides not matched to a gene: 2. The CDR3 is CASSLMGGETQYF. CDR3 nucleotide sequence: TGTGCCAGCAGCTTGATGGGGGGGGAGACCCAGTACTTC.

The J gene is TRBJ1-6, the V gene TRBV27, with D tentatively TRBD1 (5 bases). Trimming pared 7 bases from V and 1 base from J, leaving 8 bases between. The germline CDR1 and CDR2 sequences are MNHEY and SMNVEV (reference sequence). The CDR3 loop spans 14 amino acids. CDR3 sequence reads: CASMGGSYNSPLHF. Here the CDR3 DNA reads TGTGCCAGCATGGGGGGGTCCTATAATTCACCCCTCCACTTT.

The chain carries TRBV7-9 and TRBJ1-2; 10 nucleotides agree with TRBD1. The CDR3 extends over 15 amino acids. Germline assignment: CDR1 SEHNR and CDR2 FQNEAQ (reference sequence). The ends lost 1 base at V and 5 bases at J; junction bases unmatched: 4. DNA of the CDR3: TGTGCCAGCAGCTTAGGACAGGGGGCAAAGTATGGCTACACCTTC. Residues: CASSLGQGAKYGYTF.

V gene TRBV6-4 combines with J gene TRBJ1-5; TRBD1 is a possible D gene (5 bases). This CDR3 contains 21 residues. Germline V CDR1 and CDR2: MRHNA, SNTAGT. Deletions cut 0 bases from V and 4 bases from J, with 28 bases between. The CDR3 DNA sequence: TGTGCCAGCAGTGACTCGAATTTACCTATGACAGCTGAGTTGGGGAATCAGCCCCAGCATTTT. Its translation is CASSDSNLPMTAELGNQPQHF.

This chain joins TRBV5-1 and TRBJ1-4; 8 bases are a match to TRBD1. The CDR3 sequence is 14 residues long. The ends lost 3 bases at V and 6 bases at J; junction bases unmatched: 4. Germline V gives CDR1 SGHRS, CDR2 YFSETQ. The CDR3 nucleotides read TGCGCCAGCAGCTCCGGACAGGGTTATGAAAAACTGTTTTTT. It is translated as CASSSGQGYEKLFF. The full variable domain, in which reference TRBV5-1 and TRBJ1-4 provide the parts outside the CDR3, is KAGVTQTPRYLIKTRGQQVTLSCSPISGHRSVSWYQQTPGQGLQFLFEYFSETQRNKGNFPGRFSGRQFSNSRSEMNVSTLELGDSALYLCASSSGQGYEKLFFGSGTQLSVL.

The gene calls are TRBV5-6 and TRBJ2-5; D is undetermined. The DNA matches TRBJ2-7 better at its end, which makes the J call doubtful. Germline CDR1 is SGHDT and CDR2 is YYEEEE. The CDR3 covers 13 residues. The CDR3 bases are TGTGCCAGCAGCTTGGGGCCAAACTACGAGCAGTACTTC. This gives the protein CASSLGPNYEQYF.

The CDR3 protein is CASSLSGDLLAGELFF. The CDR3 DNA is TGTGCCAGCAGCCTTTCGGGTGACTTATTAGCCGGGGAGCTGTTTTTT. The chain couples TRBV7-2 to TRBJ2-2; D unclear. Between the trimmed V and J ends, which lost 5 bases and 6 bases, there was a span of 19 bases. Germline loops: CDR1 SGHTA, CDR2 FQGNSA. The CDR3 is 16 residues long.

The CDR3 region is CASSLARGGGVANTGELFF. CDR3 DNA sequence: TGCGCCAGCAGCCTAGCACGGGGCGGGGGCGTCGCGAACACCGGGGAGCTGTTTTTT. The rearrangement joins TRBV5-1 to TRBJ2-2; D is possibly TRBD2 (7 bases). The V end was cut by 4 bases, the J end by 0 bases, with 22 bases between. The CDR3 has 19 amino acids. Germline V CDR1 and CDR2: SGHRS, YFSETQ.